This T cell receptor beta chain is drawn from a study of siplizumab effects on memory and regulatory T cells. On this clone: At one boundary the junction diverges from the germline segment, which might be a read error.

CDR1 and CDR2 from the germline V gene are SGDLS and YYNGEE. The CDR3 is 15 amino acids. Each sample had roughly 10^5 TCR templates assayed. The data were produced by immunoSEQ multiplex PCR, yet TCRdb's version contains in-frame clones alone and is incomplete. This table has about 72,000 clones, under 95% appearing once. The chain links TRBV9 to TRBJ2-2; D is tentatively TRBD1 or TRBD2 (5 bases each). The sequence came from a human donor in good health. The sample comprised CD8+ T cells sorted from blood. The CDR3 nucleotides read TGTGCCAGCAGCGTGGGGTGGGGGAACGCCGGGGAGCTGTTTTTT. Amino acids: CASSVGWGNAGELFF.